This T cell receptor beta chain was recorded in a study of CD8 T cells in ankylosing spondylitis. Germline V gene lookup returns CDR1 SGHDT and CDR2 YYEEEE. Trimming took off 4 bases at V and 0 bases at J, with 12 bases between the two ends. The CDR3 loop spans 15 amino acids. Notes on the study in general: What appeared characteristic of ankylosing spondylitis blood was a TCR beta motif of under 10 highly homologous variants.

A quantitative 5'-RACE method, one with molecular barcodes, was used to make TCR beta libraries. TCRdb re-analysed the 5' RACE reads in MiXCR, keeping a single row per CDR3 protein. The sample has about 220,000 distinct CDR3 sequences; roughly 24% are singletons. This clonotype was seen a few times. The antigen remains unidentified. The V and J genes are TRBV5-6 and TRBJ2-3, with D perhaps matching TRBD2 (5 bases). Sequenced input: blood, either unsorted or a sorted T cell fraction (not recorded which). This clonotype originated in a male donor with ankylosing spondylitis or in good health (not recorded which). The CDR3 region has the DNA TGTGCCAGCAGCGTTCGACCGGGAAGCACAGATACGCAGTATTTT. Translating gives CASSVRPGSTDTQYF.